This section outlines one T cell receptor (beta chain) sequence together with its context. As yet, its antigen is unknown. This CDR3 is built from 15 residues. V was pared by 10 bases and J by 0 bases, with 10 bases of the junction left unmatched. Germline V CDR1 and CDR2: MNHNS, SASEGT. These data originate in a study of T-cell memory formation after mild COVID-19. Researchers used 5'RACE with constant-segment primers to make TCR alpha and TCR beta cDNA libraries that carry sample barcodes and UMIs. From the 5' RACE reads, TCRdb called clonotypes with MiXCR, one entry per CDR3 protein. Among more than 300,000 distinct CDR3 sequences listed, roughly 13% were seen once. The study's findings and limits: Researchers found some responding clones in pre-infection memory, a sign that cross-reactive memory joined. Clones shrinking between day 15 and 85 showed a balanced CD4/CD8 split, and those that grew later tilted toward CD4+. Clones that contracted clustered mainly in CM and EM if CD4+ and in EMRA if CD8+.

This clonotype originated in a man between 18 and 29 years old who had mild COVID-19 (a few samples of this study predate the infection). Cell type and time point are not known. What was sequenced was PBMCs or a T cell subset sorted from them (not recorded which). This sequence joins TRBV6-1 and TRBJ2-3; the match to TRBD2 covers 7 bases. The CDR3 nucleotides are TGTGCCACGGGAGGCGGGAGATCTAGCACAGATACGCAGTATTTT. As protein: CATGGGRSSTDTQYF.